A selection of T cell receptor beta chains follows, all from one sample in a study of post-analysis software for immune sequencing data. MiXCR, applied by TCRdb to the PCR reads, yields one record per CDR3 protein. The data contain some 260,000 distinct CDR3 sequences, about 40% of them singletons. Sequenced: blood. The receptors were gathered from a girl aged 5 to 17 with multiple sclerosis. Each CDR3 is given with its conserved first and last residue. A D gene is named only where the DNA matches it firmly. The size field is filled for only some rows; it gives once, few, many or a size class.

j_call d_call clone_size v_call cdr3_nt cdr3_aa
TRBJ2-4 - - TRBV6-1 TGTGCCAGCAGTGAAACAGGGGCCGGGGGGCTAGCCAAAAACATTCAGTACTTC CASSETGAGGLAKNIQYF
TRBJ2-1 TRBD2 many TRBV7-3 TGTGCCAGCAGCGCCCCCCTAGCGGGTCCCTCCTACAATGAGCAGTTCTTC CASSAPLAGPSYNEQFF
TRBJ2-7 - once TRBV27 TGTGCCAGCAGTTCACAGGGGACTTACGGCGAGCAGTACTTC CASSSQGTYGEQYF
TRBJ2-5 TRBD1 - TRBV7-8 TGTGCCAGCAGACAGGGGACAGCTCAAGAGACCCAGTACTTC CASRQGTAQETQYF
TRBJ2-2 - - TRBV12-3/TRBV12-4 TGTGCCAGCACCCCTCGAGGGGACACCGGGGAGCTGTTTTTT CASTPRGDTGELFF
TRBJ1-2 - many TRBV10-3 TGTGCCATCAGTGACGCAGTTGCCAACTATGGCTACACCTTC CAISDAVANYGYTF
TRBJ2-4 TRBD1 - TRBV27 TGTGCCAGCAGTTCGGGACAGGGGGGTCACATTCAGTACTTC CASSSGQGGHIQYF
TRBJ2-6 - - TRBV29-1 TGCAGCGTTACAGCACGTCCTGGGGCCGACGTCCTGACTTTC CSVTARPGADVLTF
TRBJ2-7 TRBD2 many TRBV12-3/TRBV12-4 TGTGCCAGCAGTCCCGGACTAGCGGTATACGAGCAGTACTTC CASSPGLAVYEQYF
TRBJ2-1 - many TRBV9 TGTGCCAGCAGCCCGGACACACCCGTGGATAATGAGCAGTTCTTC CASSPDTPVDNEQFF
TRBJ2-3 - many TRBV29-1 TGCAGCGTTGCGCAGGGACTTACAGATACGCAGTATTTT CSVAQGLTDTQYF
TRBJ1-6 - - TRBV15 TGTGCCACCAGCAGAGATCCGGGGCGCGATTCACCCCCCCACTTT CATSRDPGRDSPPHF
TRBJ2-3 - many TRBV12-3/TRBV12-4 TGTGCCAGCAGCTCGGACCCAGGGGCGCAGTATTTT CASSSDPGAQYF
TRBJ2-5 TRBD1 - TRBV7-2 TGTGCCAGCAGCTTGAGGGGGCGGCATGAGACCCAGTACTTC CASSLRGRHETQYF
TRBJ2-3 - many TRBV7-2 TGTGCCAGCAGCGCCGACCGAGTCTGGGCAGATACGCAGTATTTT CASSADRVWADTQYF
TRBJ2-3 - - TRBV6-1 TGTGCCAGCAGTGCGACACGGCCTAGGACGCAGTATTTT CASSATRPRTQYF
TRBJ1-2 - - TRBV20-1 TGCAGTGCTCCCTGTGGGGGGGGGAGCGATGGCTACACCTTC CSAPCGGGSDGYTF
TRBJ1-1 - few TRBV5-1 TGCGCCAGCAGCTTGGCGGGGGGGCTCGCTGAAGCTTTCTTT CASSLAGGLAEAFF
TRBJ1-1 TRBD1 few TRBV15 TGTGCCACCAGCATAGCAGGGGGGACTGAAGCTTTCTTT CATSIAGGTEAFF
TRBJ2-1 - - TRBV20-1 TGCAGTGCAAAGACAGGACGTCGAACGGCCTACAATGAGCAGTTCTTC CSAKTGRRTAYNEQFF
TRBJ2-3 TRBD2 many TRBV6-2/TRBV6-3 TGTGCCAGCAGTTACCAGTTGGGACTGGGGGGGACTAGCACAGATACGCAGTATTTT CASSYQLGLGGTSTDTQYF
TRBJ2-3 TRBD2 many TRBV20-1 TGCAGTGCTACCGGCGTGACTAGCGGGAGAAGAGATACGCAGTATTTT CSATGVTSGRRDTQYF
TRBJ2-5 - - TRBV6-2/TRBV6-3 TGTGCCAGCAGTTCTCACGGCTCTTCGAAGACCCAGTACTTC CASSSHGSSKTQYF
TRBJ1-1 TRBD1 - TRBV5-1 TGCGCCAGCAGCTTCGCGACAGGGGTAAACACTGAAGCTTTCTTT CASSFATGVNTEAFF
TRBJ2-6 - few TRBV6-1 TGTGCCAGCAGTGCGCGGACAACTGGGGCCAACGTCCTGACTTTC CASSARTTGANVLTF
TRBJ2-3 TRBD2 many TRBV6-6 TGTGCCAGCAGCCCCGGGGGGGACACAGATACGCAGTATTTT CASSPGGDTDTQYF
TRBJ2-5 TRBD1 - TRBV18 TGTGCCAGCTCGCCTAATTTACTACGTCCCGGGACAGGGGACGGAGAGACCCAGTACTTC CASSPNLLRPGTGDGETQYF
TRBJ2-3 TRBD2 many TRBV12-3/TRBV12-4 TGTGCCAGTCAGATTAGCGGGACAGATACGCAGTATTTT CASQISGTDTQYF